This T cell receptor beta chain was documented in a study of T-cell reconstitution after alpha-beta-depleted transplantation in children. Study-level results: Several hundred expanded graft clones reportedly supplied alpha-beta T cells about two months after transplant.

Germline V gene sequence: CDR1 DFQATT, CDR2 SNEGSKA (reference sequence). The CDR3 extends over 13 amino acids. As it was prepared, the TCRbeta library received unique molecular identifiers. TCRdb reprocessed the PCR reads with MiXCR, giving one entry per CDR3 protein. This table holds 250,000 to 400,000 distinct CDR3 sequences, around 20% found once. Only a few counts were recorded for this clonotype. Its antigen is undetermined. The junction departs from germline at one end; a sequencing error may be responsible. The rearrangement links TRBV20-1 to TRBJ1-3; no reliable D call. Sequencing used PBMCs, mostly from graft donor cells, obtained 180 days after TCRalphabeta/CD19-depleted stem cell transplant. The receptor was isolated from a male patient younger than 18 who had a stem cell transplant for acute lymphoblastic leukemia, so the T cells may come from the graft donor. The CDR3 reads CSAREPNGNTIYF. In DNA, the CDR3 is TGCAGTGCTCGAGAGCCCAATGGAAACACCATATATTTT.